This T cell receptor (beta chain) was captured by sequencing in a study of blood T cell repertoires in COVID-19. Study information: T cells, B-cell-depleted T cells, or PBMCs supplied cDNA or gDNA.

CDR1 and CDR2 (germline): KGHDR, SFDVKD. The V and J ends lost 4 bases and 5 bases respectively, with 14 bases between them. This CDR3 is 14 amino acids long. Sequenced by immunoSEQ multiplex PCR; TCRdb stores in-frame clones only, minus some. The repertoire includes about 310,000 clones, roughly 90% of them detected once, and 2.5% to 3% sits in the top ten. Those enrolled in Seattle joined during active infection and were followed longitudinally afterward. V gene TRBV24-1 combines with J gene TRBJ2-7; D possibly corresponds to TRBD2 (5 bases). The clonotype comes from a woman aged 25 to 39 with COVID-19, enrolled during active disease. What was sequenced was peripheral blood. The CDR3 bases are TGTGCCACCAGTGAAGGACCCCCGAGGGACGAGCAGTACTTC. Residues: CATSEGPPRDEQYF.